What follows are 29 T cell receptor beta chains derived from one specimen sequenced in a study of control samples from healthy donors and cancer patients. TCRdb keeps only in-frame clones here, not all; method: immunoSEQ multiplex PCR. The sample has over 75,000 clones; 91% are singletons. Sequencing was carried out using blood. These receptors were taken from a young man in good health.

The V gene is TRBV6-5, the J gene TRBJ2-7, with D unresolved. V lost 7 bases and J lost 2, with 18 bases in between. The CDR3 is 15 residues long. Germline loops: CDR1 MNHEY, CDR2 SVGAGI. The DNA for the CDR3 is TGTGCCAGCACCCTTTCCGCCAACGGTCCCTACGAGCAGTACTTC. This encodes CASTLSANGPYEQYF.

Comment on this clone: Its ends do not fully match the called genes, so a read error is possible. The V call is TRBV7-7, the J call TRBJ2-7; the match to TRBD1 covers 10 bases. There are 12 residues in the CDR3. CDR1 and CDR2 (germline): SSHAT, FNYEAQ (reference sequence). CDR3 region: CASSLDRGPLYF. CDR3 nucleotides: TGTGCTAGCAGCCTAGACAGGGGGCCGCTGTACTTC.

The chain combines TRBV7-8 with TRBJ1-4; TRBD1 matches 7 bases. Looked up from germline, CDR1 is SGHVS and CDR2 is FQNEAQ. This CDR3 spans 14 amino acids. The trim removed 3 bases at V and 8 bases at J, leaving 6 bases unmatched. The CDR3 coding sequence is TGTGCCAGCAGCTTGAACAGGGGTTGGGAAAAACTGTTTTTT. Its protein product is CASSLNRGWEKLFF.

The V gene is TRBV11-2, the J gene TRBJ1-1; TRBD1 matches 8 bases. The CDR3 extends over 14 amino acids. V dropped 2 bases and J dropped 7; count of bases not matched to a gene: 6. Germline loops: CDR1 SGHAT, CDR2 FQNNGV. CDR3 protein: CASSLPSGGSEAFF. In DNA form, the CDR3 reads TGTGCCAGCAGCTTACCTTCAGGGGGCAGTGAAGCTTTCTTT.

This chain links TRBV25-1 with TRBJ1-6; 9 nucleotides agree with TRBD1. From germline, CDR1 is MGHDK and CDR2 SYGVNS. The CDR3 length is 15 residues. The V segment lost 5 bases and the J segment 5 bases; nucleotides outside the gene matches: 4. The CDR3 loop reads CASSRDRGDNSPLHF. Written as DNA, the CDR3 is TGTGCCAGCAGTCGTGACAGGGGGGATAATTCACCCCTCCACTTT.

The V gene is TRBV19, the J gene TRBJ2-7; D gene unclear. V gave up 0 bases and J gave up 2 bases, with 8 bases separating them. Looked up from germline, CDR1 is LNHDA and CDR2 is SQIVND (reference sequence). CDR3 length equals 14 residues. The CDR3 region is CASSIDLSAYEQYF. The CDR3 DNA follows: TGTGCCAGTAGTATAGACTTATCGGCCTACGAGCAGTACTTC.

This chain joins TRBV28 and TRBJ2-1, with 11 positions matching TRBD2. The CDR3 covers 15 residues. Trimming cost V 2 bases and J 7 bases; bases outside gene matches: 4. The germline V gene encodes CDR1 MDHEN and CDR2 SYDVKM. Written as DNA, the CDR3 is TGTGCCAGCAGTTTAGCTAGCGGGGGGACGAATGAGCAGTTCTTC. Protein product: CASSLASGGTNEQFF.

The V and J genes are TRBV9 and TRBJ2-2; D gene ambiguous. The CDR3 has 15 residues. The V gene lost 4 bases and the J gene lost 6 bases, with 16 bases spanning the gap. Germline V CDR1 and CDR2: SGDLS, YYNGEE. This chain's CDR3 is CASSPTLRIAGELFF. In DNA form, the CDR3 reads TGTGCCAGCAGCCCCACCTTAAGGATCGCCGGGGAGCTGTTTTTT. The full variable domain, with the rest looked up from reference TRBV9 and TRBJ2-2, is DSGVTQTPKHLITATGQRVTLRCSPRSGDLSVYWYQQSLDQGLQFLIQYYNGEERAKGNILERFSAQQFPDLHSELNLSSLELGDSALYFCASSPTLRIAGELFFGEGSRLTVL.

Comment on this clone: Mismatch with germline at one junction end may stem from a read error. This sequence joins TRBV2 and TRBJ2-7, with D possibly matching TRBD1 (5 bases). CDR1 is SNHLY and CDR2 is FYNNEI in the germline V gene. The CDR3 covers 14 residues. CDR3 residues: CASREDSKYYEQYF. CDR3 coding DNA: TGTGCCAGCAGGGAAGACAGTAAATACTACGAGCAGTACTTC.

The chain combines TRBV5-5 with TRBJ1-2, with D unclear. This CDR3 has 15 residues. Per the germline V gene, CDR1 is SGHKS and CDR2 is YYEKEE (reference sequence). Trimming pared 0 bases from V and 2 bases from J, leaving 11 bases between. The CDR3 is CASSLGGSENYGYTF. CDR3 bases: TGTGCCAGCAGCTTGGGGGGATCAGAAAACTATGGCTACACCTTC. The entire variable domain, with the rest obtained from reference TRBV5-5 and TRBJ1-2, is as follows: DAGVTQSPTHLIKTRGQQVTLRCSPISGHKSVSWYQQVLGQGPQFIFQYYEKEERGRGNFPDRFSARQFPNYSSELNVNALLLGDSALYLCASSLGGSENYGYTFGSGTRLTVV.

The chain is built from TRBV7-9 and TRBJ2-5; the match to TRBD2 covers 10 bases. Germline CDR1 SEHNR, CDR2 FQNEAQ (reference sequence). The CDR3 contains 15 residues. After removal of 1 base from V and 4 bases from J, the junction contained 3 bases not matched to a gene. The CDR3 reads CASSLGLAGVETQYF. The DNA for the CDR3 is TGTGCCAGCAGCTTAGGGCTAGCGGGAGTAGAGACCCAGTACTTC.

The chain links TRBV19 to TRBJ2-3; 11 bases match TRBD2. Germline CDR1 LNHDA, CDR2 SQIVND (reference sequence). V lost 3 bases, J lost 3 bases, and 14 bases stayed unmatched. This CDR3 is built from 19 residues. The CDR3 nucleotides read TGTGCCAGTAGTATTCCGCCGTTTTCTAGCGGGAGGAGGACAGATACGCAGTATTTT. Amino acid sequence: CASSIPPFSSGRRTDTQYF.

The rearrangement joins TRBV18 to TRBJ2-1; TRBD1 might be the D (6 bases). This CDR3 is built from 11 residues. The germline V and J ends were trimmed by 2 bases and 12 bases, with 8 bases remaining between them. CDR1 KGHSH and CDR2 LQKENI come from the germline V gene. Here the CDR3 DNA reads TGTGCCAGCTCACCATCGGACAGGCAGTTCTTC. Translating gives CASSPSDRQFF.

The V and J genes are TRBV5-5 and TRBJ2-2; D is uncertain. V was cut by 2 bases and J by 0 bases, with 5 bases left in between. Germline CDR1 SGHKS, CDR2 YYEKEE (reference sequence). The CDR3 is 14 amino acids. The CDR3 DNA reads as TGTGCCAGCAGCTTAACAGCGAACACCGGGGAGCTGTTTTTT. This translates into CASSLTANTGELFF.

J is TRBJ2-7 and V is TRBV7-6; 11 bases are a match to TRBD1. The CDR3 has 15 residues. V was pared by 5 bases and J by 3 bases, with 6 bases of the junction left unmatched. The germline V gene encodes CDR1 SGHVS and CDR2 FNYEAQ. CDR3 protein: CASSLGTGGVYEQYF. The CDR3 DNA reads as TGTGCCAGCAGCCTGGGGACAGGGGGGGTCTACGAGCAGTACTTC. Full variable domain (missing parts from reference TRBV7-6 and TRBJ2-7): GAGVSQSPRYKVTKRGQDVALRCDPISGHVSLYWYRQALGQGPEFLTYFNYEAQQDKSGLPNDRFSAERPEGSISTLTIQRTEQRDSAMYRCASSLGTGGVYEQYFGPGTRLTVT.

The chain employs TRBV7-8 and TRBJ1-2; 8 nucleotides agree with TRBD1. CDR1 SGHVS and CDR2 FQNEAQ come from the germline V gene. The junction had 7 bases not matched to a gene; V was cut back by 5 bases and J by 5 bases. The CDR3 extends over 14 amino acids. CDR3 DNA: TGTGCCAGCAGCGCCCGGACAGGGCTATATGGCTACACCTTC. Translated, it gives CASSARTGLYGYTF.

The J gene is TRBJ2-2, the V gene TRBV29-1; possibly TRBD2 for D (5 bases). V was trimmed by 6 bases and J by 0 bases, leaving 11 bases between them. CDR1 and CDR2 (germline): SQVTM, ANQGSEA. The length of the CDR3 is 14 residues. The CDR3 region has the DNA TGCAGCGTGGCCCCCGGGGCGAACACCGGGGAGCTGTTTTTT. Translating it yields CSVAPGANTGELFF.

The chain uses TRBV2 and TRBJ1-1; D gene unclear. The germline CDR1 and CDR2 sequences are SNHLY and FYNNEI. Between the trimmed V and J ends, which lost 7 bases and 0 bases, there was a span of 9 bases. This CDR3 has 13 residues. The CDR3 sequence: CASTREMNTEAFF. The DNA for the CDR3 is TGTGCCAGCACTAGAGAGATGAACACTGAAGCTTTCTTT.

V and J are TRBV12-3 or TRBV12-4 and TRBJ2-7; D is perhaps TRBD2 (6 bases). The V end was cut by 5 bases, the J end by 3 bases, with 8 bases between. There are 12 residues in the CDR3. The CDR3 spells CASSLGSYEQYF. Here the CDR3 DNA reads TGTGCCAGCAGTCTCGGGAGCTACGAGCAGTACTTC.

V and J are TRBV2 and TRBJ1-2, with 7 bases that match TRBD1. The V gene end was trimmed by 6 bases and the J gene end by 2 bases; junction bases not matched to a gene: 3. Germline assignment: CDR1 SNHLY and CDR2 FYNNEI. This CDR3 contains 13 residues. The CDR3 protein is CASRQGQNYGYTF. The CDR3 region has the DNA TGTGCCAGCAGACAGGGACAGAACTATGGCTACACCTTC.

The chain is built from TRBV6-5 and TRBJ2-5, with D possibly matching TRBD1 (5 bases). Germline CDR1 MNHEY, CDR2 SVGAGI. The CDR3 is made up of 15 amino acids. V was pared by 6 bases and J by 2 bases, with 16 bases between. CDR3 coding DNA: TGTGCCAGCAGAAAGGGGCCAACCCCTCAAGAGACCCAGTACTTC. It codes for CASRKGPTPQETQYF.

CDR3 protein: CASSLESLVGSSPYEQYF. The CDR3 bases are TGCGCCAGCAGCTTAGAGTCATTGGTCGGTTCATCCCCCTACGAGCAGTACTTC. This chain joins TRBV5-1 and TRBJ2-7; D gene unclear. CDR1 and CDR2 (germline): SGHRS, YFSETQ. The CDR3 has 18 amino acids. V was shortened by 2 bases and J by 2 bases, with 23 bases between the two germline ends. The variable domain in full, completed from reference TRBV5-1 and TRBJ2-7, reads KAGVTQTPRYLIKTRGQQVTLSCSPISGHRSVSWYQQTPGQGLQFLFEYFSETQRNKGNFPGRFSGRQFSNSRSEMNVSTLELGDSALYLCASSLESLVGSSPYEQYFGPGTRLTVT.

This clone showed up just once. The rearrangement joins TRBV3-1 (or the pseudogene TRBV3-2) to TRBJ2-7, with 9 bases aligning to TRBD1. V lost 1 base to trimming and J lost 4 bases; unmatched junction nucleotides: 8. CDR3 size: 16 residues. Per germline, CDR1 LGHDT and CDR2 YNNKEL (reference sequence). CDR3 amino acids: CASSQGRGQGFYEQYF. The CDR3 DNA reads TGTGCCAGCAGCCAAGGGAGGGGACAGGGATTTTACGAGCAGTACTTC.

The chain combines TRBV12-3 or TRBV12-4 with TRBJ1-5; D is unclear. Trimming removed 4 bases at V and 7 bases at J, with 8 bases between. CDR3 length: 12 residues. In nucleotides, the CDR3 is TGTGCCAGCAGTTACACGGGCCAGCCCCAGCATTTT. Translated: CASSYTGQPQHF.

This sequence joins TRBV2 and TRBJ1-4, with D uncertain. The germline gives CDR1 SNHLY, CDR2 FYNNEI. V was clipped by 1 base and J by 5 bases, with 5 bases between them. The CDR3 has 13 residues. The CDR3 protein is CASSEGQNEKLFF. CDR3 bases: TGTGCCAGCAGTGAAGGACAAAATGAAAAACTGTTTTTT.

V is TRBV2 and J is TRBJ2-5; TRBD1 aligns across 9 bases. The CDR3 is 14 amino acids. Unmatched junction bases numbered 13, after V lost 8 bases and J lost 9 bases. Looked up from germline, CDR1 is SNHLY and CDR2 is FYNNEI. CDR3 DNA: TGTGCCAGCGGGGGACAGGGTAGGGGAATGGCCCAGTACTTC. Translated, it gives CASGGQGRGMAQYF.

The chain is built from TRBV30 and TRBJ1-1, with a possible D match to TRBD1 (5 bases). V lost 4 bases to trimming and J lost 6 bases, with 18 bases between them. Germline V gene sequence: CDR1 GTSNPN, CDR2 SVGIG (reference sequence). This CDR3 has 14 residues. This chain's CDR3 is CAWIRAGISAEAFF. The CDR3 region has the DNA TGTGCCTGGATCCGGGCAGGGATTAGTGCTGAAGCTTTCTTT.

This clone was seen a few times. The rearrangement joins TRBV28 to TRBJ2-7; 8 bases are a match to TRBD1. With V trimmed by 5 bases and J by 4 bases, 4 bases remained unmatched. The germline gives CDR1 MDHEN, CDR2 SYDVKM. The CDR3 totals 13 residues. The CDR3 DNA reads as TGTGCCAGCAGTCGGACAGGGCGTTACGAGCAGTACTTC. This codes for CASSRTGRYEQYF.

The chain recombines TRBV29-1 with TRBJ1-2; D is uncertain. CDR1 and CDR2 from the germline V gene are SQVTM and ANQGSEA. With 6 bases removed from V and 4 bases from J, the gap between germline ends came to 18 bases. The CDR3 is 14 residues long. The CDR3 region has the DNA TGCAGCGTCGCGCGCAAGAAGGGATTCTATGGCTACACCTTC. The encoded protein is CSVARKKGFYGYTF.